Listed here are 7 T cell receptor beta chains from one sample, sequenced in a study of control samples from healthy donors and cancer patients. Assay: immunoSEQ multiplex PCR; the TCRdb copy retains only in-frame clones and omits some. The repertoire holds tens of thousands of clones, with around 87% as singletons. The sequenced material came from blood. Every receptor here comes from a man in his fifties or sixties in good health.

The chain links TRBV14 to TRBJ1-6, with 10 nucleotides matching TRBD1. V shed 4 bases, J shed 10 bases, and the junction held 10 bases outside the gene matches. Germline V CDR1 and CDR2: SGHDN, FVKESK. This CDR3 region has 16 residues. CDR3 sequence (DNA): TGTGCCAGCAGCCGGTCCGACAGGGGGCAACAGTCACCCCTCCACTTT. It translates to CASSRSDRGQQSPLHF.

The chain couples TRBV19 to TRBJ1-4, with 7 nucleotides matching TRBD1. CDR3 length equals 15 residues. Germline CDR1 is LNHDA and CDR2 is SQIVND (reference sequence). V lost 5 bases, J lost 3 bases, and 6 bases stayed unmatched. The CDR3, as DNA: TGTGCCAGTAGTGCAACAGGGGACTCTAATGAAAAACTGTTTTTT. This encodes CASSATGDSNEKLFF.

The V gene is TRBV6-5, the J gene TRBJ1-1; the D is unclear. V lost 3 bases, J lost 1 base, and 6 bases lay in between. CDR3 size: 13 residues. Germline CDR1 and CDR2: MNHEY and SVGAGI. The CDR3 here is CASSYVKNTEAFF. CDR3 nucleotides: TGTGCCAGCAGTTATGTCAAGAACACTGAAGCTTTCTTT.

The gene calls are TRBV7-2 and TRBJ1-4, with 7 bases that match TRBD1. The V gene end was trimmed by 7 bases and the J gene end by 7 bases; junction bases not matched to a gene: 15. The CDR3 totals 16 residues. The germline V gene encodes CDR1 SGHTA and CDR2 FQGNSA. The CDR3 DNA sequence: TGTGCCAGCACCCAAACTTATACAGCAGGGGGTGAAAAACTGTTTTTT. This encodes CASTQTYTAGGEKLFF.

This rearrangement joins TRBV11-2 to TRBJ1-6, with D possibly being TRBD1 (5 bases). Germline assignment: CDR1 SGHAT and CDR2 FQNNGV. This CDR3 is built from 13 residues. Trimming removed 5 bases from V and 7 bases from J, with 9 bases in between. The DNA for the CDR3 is TGTGCCAGCAGCCCTCGGGGGAATTCACCCCTCCACTTT. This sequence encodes CASSPRGNSPLHF.

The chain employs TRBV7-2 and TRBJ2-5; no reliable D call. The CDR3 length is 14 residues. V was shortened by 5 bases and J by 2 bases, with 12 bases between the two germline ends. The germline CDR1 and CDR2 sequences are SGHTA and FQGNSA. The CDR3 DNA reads TGTGCCAGCAGCATAAGGGTCGGGCAAGAGACCCAGTACTTC. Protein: CASSIRVGQETQYF.

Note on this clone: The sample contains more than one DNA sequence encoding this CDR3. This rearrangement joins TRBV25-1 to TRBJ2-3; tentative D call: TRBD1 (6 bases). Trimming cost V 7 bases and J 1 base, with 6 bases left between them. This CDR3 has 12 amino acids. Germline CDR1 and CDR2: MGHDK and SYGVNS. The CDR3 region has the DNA TGTGCCAGCAACAGGGGCACAGATACGCAGTATTTT. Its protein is CASNRGTDTQYF.